One and the same sample provided the 32 T cell receptor beta chains below, sequenced in a study of OX40 agonist ivuxolimab in advanced cancers. Libraries were built with the immunoSEQ multiplex PCR assay. The source is immuneACCESS, and TCRdb retained only in-frame sequences with V and J called. Part of the clones is not carried over; for the studies checked, unresolved V genes explain less than half of this, and the remainder is unexplained. Within this sample are some 74,000 clones, with 80% to 95% of them counted one time only. Clones ranked in the top ten supply less than 0.35% of the sample. This specimen was CD4+ or CD8+ T cells sorted from blood, taken in a trial of the OX40 agonist ivuxolimab. The receptors shown here come from an adult with an advanced solid tumor such as melanoma, head and neck, liver or kidney cancer.

The rearrangement uses TRBV5-1 and TRBJ1-2; no firm D call. Trimming pared 4 bases from V and 7 bases from J, leaving 17 bases between. Per germline, CDR1 SGHRS and CDR2 YFSETQ. The CDR3 extends over 14 amino acids. This chain's CDR3 is CASSNTRGIGGYTF. CDR3 sequence (DNA): TGCGCCAGCAGCAACACTCGAGGGATCGGTGGCTACACCTTC.

This clone came up once. The V gene is TRBV15, the J gene TRBJ1-6; 9 nucleotides match TRBD1. The CDR3 sequence is 15 residues long. Germline CDR1 is LNHNV and CDR2 is YYDKDF (reference sequence). V was pared by 3 bases and J by 7 bases, with 4 bases of the junction left unmatched. The CDR3 nucleotides are TGTGCCACCAGCAGGACAGGGGGTCAGAATTCACCCCTCCACTTT. This encodes CATSRTGGQNSPLHF.

The chain joins TRBV6-1 to TRBJ1-1; D uncertain. V was clipped by 5 bases and J by 5 bases, with 9 bases between them. CDR1 MNHNS and CDR2 SASEGT come from the germline V gene. This CDR3 contains 12 residues. The CDR3 sequence: CASSPTGTEAFF. The CDR3 DNA reads as TGTGCCAGCAGTCCCACGGGGACTGAAGCTTTCTTT.

The chain joins TRBV19 to TRBJ2-1; D gene uncertain. The CDR3 consists of 15 residues. Germline V gene data show CDR1 as LNHDA and CDR2 as SQIVND (reference sequence). Trimming pared 0 bases from V and 0 bases from J, leaving 6 bases between. CDR3 sequence (DNA): TGTGCCAGTAGTATAGAAGGTACCTCCTACAATGAGCAGTTCTTC. Encoded protein: CASSIEGTSYNEQFF. Drawing the rest from reference TRBV19 and TRBJ2-1, the complete variable domain is DGGITQSPKYLFRKEGQNVTLSCEQNLNHDAMYWYRQDPGQGLRLIYYSQIVNDFQKGDIAEGYSVSREKKESFPLTVTSAQKNPTAFYLCASSIEGTSYNEQFFGPGTRLTVL.

The chain is built from TRBV6-5 and TRBJ1-1; D is perhaps TRBD1 (5 bases). Trimming took off 8 bases at V and 11 bases at J, with 21 bases between the two ends. Germline V gene lookup returns CDR1 MNHEY and CDR2 SVGAGI. This CDR3 has 13 residues. DNA for the CDR3: TGTGCCAGCTCCCGGGACCCTCAAGGTACGGCTTTCTTT. Translating gives CASSRDPQGTAFF.

This clone has just one count. The V and J genes are TRBV5-6 and TRBJ2-6; possible D gene TRBD2, 5 bases. Looked up from germline, CDR1 is SGHDT and CDR2 is YYEEEE. V lost 5 bases to trimming and J lost 2 bases, with 8 bases between them. This CDR3 has 14 amino acids. CDR3 region: CASSIGAGANVLTF. For the CDR3, the DNA is TGTGCCAGCAGTATCGGGGCTGGGGCCAACGTCCTGACTTTC.

This chain joins TRBV6-6 and TRBJ1-5, with 7 bases matching TRBD1. The CDR3 spans 15 residues. Germline V gene data show CDR1 as MNHNY and CDR2 as SVGAGI (reference sequence). V shed 10 bases, J shed 2 bases, and the junction held 11 bases outside the gene matches. This chain's CDR3 is CAITPGGMGNQPQHF. CDR3 nucleotides: TGTGCCATCACCCCAGGGGGTATGGGCAATCAGCCCCAGCATTTT.

This clone came up once. This chain uses TRBV7-8 with TRBJ1-5, with D possibly being TRBD1 (6 bases). The germline V and J ends were trimmed by 2 bases and 4 bases, with 9 bases remaining between them. Germline V gene data show CDR1 as SGHVS and CDR2 as FQNEAQ. This CDR3 is 14 amino acids long. CDR3 residues: CASSLWGRNQPQHF. DNA for the CDR3: TGTGCCAGCAGCTTATGGGGGCGGAATCAGCCCCAGCATTTT.

This chain uses TRBV5-6 with TRBJ1-6; 7 bases line up with TRBD1. The CDR3 runs 14 residues. CDR1 is SGHDT and CDR2 is YYEEEE in the germline V gene. V was pared by 0 bases and J by 7 bases, with 1 base of the junction left unmatched. Here the CDR3 DNA reads TGTGCCAGCAGCTTGGCCAGGGGGAATTCACCCCTCCACTTT. Protein sequence: CASSLARGNSPLHF.

This rearrangement joins TRBV19 to TRBJ1-2; tentative D call: TRBD1 (6 bases). V was pared by 2 bases and J by 6 bases, with 13 bases between. The CDR3 loop spans 14 amino acids. Per the germline V gene, CDR1 is LNHDA and CDR2 is SQIVND (reference sequence). CDR3 region: CASSIWGLRNGYTF. For the CDR3, the DNA is TGTGCCAGTAGTATATGGGGGCTTCGTAATGGCTACACCTTC.

The V gene is TRBV11-2, the J gene TRBJ1-1; no firm D call. This CDR3 spans 16 amino acids. V was cut by 1 base and J by 1 base, with 13 bases left in between. Germline V gives CDR1 SGHAT, CDR2 FQNNGV. CDR3 sequence: CASSLARGRTNTEAFF. The CDR3 DNA sequence: TGTGCCAGCAGCTTAGCCAGAGGACGGACGAACACTGAAGCTTTCTTT.

CDR3 nucleotide sequence: TGCAGCGTTGGAGGGAAGAGCTCTGGAAACACCATATATTTT. This gives the protein CSVGGKSSGNTIYF. V is TRBV29-1 and J is TRBJ1-3; D gene ambiguous. With 4 bases removed from V and 0 bases from J, the gap between germline ends came to 10 bases. Germline CDR1 and CDR2: SQVTM and ANQGSEA. CDR3 length: 14 amino acids.

The J gene is TRBJ1-1, the V gene TRBV6-5, with D possibly being TRBD1 (5 bases). The germline CDR1 and CDR2 sequences are MNHEY and SVGAGI. V dropped 5 bases and J dropped 1 base, with 11 bases sitting between them. CDR3 length equals 14 residues. This CDR3 is CASSTGGRNTEAFF. CDR3 nucleotide sequence: TGTGCCAGCAGTACGGGGGGAAGGAACACTGAAGCTTTCTTT.

The rearrangement joins TRBV27 to TRBJ1-5; 8 positions match TRBD1. With 6 bases clipped from V and 4 bases from J, the junction kept 5 bases outside the gene matches. CDR3 length: 14 amino acids. The germline V gene encodes CDR1 MNHEY and CDR2 SMNVEV (reference sequence). The CDR3 sequence: CASRVTGGNQPQHF. In DNA, the CDR3 is TGTGCCAGCAGGGTCACAGGGGGGAATCAGCCCCAGCATTTT.

In DNA form, the CDR3 reads TGTGCCAGCAGTTTCCCGACAGGTACTAATGAAAAACTGTTTTTT. The encoded protein is CASSFPTGTNEKLFF. The V gene is TRBV28, the J gene TRBJ1-4, with D possibly being TRBD1 (6 bases). The CDR3 sequence is 15 residues long. The V gene's germline CDR1 is MDHEN and CDR2 SYDVKM. V shed 3 bases and J shed 2 bases, with 10 bases lying between them.

DNA of the CDR3: TGTGCCAGCAGCCAGGGACGACAACCAAATGAAAAACTGTTTTTT. Translation gives CASSQGRQPNEKLFF. V usage is TRBV9 and J usage is TRBJ1-4, with a possible D match to TRBD1 (5 bases). The germline CDR1 and CDR2 sequences are SGDLS and YYNGEE. Deletions cut 4 bases from V and 5 bases from J, with 15 bases between. This CDR3 spans 15 amino acids. The variable domain in full, with the rest retrieved from reference TRBV9 and TRBJ1-4, is DSGVTQTPKHLITATGQRVTLRCSPRSGDLSVYWYQQSLDQGLQFLIQYYNGEERAKGNILERFSAQQFPDLHSELNLSSLELGDSALYFCASSQGRQPNEKLFFGSGTQLSVL.

J is TRBJ2-4 and V is TRBV7-8, with D possibly matching TRBD2 (6 bases). CDR1 and CDR2 from the germline V gene are SGHVS and FQNEAQ. The CDR3 runs 13 residues. Trimming stripped 3 bases from V and 6 bases from J, with 9 bases between. The CDR3 DNA is TGTGCCAGCAGCTTCGGGGGACCAAACATTCAGTACTTC. Its translation: CASSFGGPNIQYF.

The chain couples TRBV6-1 to TRBJ2-1, with 9 positions matching TRBD1. V was pared by 2 bases and J by 4 bases, with 3 bases of the junction left unmatched. Germline assignment: CDR1 MNHNS and CDR2 SASEGT. The length of the CDR3 is 15 residues. The CDR3 region is CASSEPGTGYNEQFF. Written as DNA, the CDR3 is TGTGCCAGCAGTGAACCCGGGACAGGGTACAATGAGCAGTTCTTC.

The chain is built from TRBV2 and TRBJ2-5, with 7 bases lining up with TRBD1. The CDR3 is 14 amino acids. V lost 6 bases to trimming and J lost 0 bases; unmatched junction nucleotides: 4. Per the germline V gene, CDR1 is SNHLY and CDR2 is FYNNEI. The CDR3 loop is CASSPQGYQETQYF. The CDR3 DNA reads TGTGCCAGCAGCCCACAGGGGTACCAAGAGACCCAGTACTTC.

The genes are TRBV2 and TRBJ2-3; TRBD1 agrees at 8 bases. Germline values: CDR1 SNHLY, CDR2 FYNNEI. The CDR3 is 14 amino acids. V lost 6 bases to trimming and J lost 1 base; unmatched junction nucleotides: 3. CDR3 coding DNA: TGTGCCAGCAGGTCGGGACAGGGCACAGATACGCAGTATTTT. Its protein is CASRSGQGTDTQYF. The full variable domain, in which reference TRBV2 and TRBJ2-3 provide the parts outside the CDR3, is EPEVTQTPSHQVTQMGQEVILRCVPISNHLYFYWYRQILGQKVEFLVSFYNNEISEKSEIFDDQFSVERPDGSNFTLKIRSTKLEDSAMYFCASRSGQGTDTQYFGPGTRLTVL.

The rearrangement uses TRBV18 and TRBJ2-7; 8 positions match TRBD2. With V trimmed by 6 bases and J by 4 bases, 5 bases remained unmatched. Germline CDR1 reads KGHSH; CDR2 reads LQKENI. The CDR3 loop spans 13 amino acids. The CDR3 protein is CASSASGSYEQYF. CDR3 in DNA: TGTGCCAGCTCCGCCAGCGGGAGTTACGAGCAGTACTTC.

The V call is TRBV20-1, the J call TRBJ1-5; D gene ambiguous. Germline V gene lookup returns CDR1 DFQATT and CDR2 SNEGSKA (reference sequence). The CDR3 length is 8 residues. CDR3 in DNA: TGCAGGTTTCAGCCCCAGCATTTT. Its translation: CRFQPQHF.

The gene calls are TRBV19 and TRBJ2-4; D is possibly TRBD1 or TRBD2 (5 bases each). The CDR3 is 16 residues long. Trimming removed 3 bases at V and 1 base at J, with 13 bases between. Germline V gives CDR1 LNHDA, CDR2 SQIVND (reference sequence). The CDR3 coding sequence is TGTGCCAGTAGTATGTGGGACGACGCTGCCAAAAACATTCAGTACTTC. Translation: CASSMWDDAAKNIQYF.

This clone was detected once. This chain uses TRBV23-1 with TRBJ1-2; the match to TRBD1 covers 8 bases. TRBV23-1 is identified as an open reading frame with a role that is uncertain. With 4 bases clipped from V and 4 bases from J, the junction kept 11 bases outside the gene matches. This CDR3 is 16 amino acids long. In DNA, the CDR3 is TGCGCCAGCAGTCCGAACGGGGACAGGCTAGGCTATGGCTACACCTTC. This sequence encodes CASSPNGDRLGYGYTF.

CDR3 sequence: CASSIKGGATDTQYF. The CDR3 DNA reads as TGTGCCAGTAGTATTAAAGGAGGGGCCACAGATACGCAGTATTTT. This rearrangement joins TRBV19 to TRBJ2-3, with a tentative D call TRBD2 (6 bases). The germline V and J ends were trimmed by 3 bases and 2 bases, with 12 bases remaining between them. Germline loops: CDR1 LNHDA, CDR2 SQIVND (reference sequence). This CDR3 is built from 15 residues.

The chain joins TRBV18 to TRBJ2-5; 11 positions match TRBD1. CDR3 length equals 15 residues. J gave up 4 bases and V 3 bases, and 4 bases lay outside the gene matches. Germline CDR1 is KGHSH and CDR2 is LQKENI. In DNA form, the CDR3 reads TGTGCCAGCTCACCTGGGACAGGGGGGCGAGAGACCCAGTACTTC. Its translation is CASSPGTGGRETQYF.

The chain combines TRBV18 with TRBJ1-1; TRBD1 matches 8 bases. The CDR3 has 14 amino acids. Trimming removed 5 bases from V and 3 bases from J; junction bases left unmatched: 5. Looked up from germline, CDR1 is KGHSH and CDR2 is LQKENI. CDR3 DNA sequence: TGTGCCAGCTCAGCAGGGGGCTGGGACACTGAAGCTTTCTTT. Its protein is CASSAGGWDTEAFF. The variable domain in full, with the rest retrieved from reference TRBV18 and TRBJ1-1, is NAGVMQNPRHLVRRRGQEARLRCSPMKGHSHVYWYRQLPEEGLKFMVYLQKENIIDESGMPKERFSAEFPKEGPSILRIQQVVRGDSAAYFCASSAGGWDTEAFFGQGTRLTVV.

Only a few counts were recorded for this clone. The J gene is TRBJ2-4, the V gene TRBV19; D perhaps matches TRBD2 (6 bases). The V end lost 5 bases, the J end lost 9 bases, and 17 bases lay between the germline ends. The germline gives CDR1 LNHDA, CDR2 SQIVND (reference sequence). The CDR3 runs 14 residues. CDR3 amino acids: CASSPRDFEAIQYF. The DNA of the CDR3 is TGTGCCAGTAGTCCCCGGGACTTTGAGGCCATTCAGTACTTC.

This clone is a singleton in its sample. This chain links TRBV6-5 with TRBJ2-2, with TRBD1 as a possible D gene (5 bases). The CDR3 has 15 residues. The V and J ends lost 2 bases and 3 bases respectively, with 10 bases between them. Germline-derived CDR1 and CDR2 are MNHEY and SVGAGI. CDR3 bases: TGTGCCAGCAGTTACCAGGCAGGGCACACCGGGGAGCTGTTTTTT. Translated, it gives CASSYQAGHTGELFF.

Relative to its sample, this clone is medium-sized. This rearrangement joins TRBV5-6 to TRBJ1-6, with D possibly being TRBD1 (6 bases). CDR3 length: 16 residues. The germline V gene has CDR1 SGHDT and CDR2 YYEEEE. V was pared by 4 bases and J by 7 bases, with 18 bases between. The CDR3 protein is CASSHFGGRRNSPLHF. The CDR3 bases are TGTGCCAGCAGCCACTTCGGGGGGCGTCGGAATTCACCCCTCCACTTT.

CDR3 sequence (DNA): TGTGCCAGCAGCTTACAAGGGAATATACCAGATACGCAGTATTTT. Translating it yields CASSLQGNIPDTQYF. The V and J genes are TRBV11-2 and TRBJ2-3, with no clear D. Trimming pared 2 bases from V and 4 bases from J, leaving 13 bases between. Germline CDR1 is SGHAT and CDR2 is FQNNGV. The CDR3 is 15 residues long.

The chain combines TRBV6-5 with TRBJ2-5, with 10 bases lining up with TRBD2. V dropped 6 bases and J dropped 4; count of bases not matched to a gene: 8. The CDR3 has 15 residues. Germline CDR1 MNHEY, CDR2 SVGAGI. The CDR3 sequence is CASRISGRSIETQYF. In nucleotides, the CDR3 is TGTGCCAGCAGGATTAGCGGGAGGAGTATAGAGACCCAGTACTTC.